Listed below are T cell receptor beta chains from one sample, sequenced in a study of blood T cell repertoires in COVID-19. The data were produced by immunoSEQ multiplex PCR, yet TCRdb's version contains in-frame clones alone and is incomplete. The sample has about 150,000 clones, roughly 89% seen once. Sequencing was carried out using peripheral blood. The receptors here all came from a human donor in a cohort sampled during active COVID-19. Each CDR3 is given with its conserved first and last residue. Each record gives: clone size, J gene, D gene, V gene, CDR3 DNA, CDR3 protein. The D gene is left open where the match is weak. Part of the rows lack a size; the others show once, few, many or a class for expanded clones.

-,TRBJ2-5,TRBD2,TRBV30,TGTGCCTGGGCGACAGCGGGGGCCGGCGGGGAGACCCAGTACTTC,CAWATAGAGGETQYF
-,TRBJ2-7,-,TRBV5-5,TGTGCCAGCAGCTCCAACTCCTACGAGCAGTACTTC,CASSSNSYEQYF
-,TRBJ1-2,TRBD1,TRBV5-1,TGCGCCAGCAGCACAGGACAGGGGAACAGCTATGGCTACACCTTC,CASSTGQGNSYGYTF
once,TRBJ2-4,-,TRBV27,TGTGCCAGCAAACTGAATGTAGCCAAAAACATTCAGTACTTC,CASKLNVAKNIQYF
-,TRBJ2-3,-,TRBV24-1,TGTGCCACCTCGCCCCGGGGGTCTGATACGCAGTATTTT,CATSPRGSDTQYF
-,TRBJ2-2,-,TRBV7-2,TGTGCCAGCAGCTTAAGCGTGGGCGGGGAGCTGTTTTTT,CASSLSVGGELFF
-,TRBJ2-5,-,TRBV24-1,TGTGCCACCAGTCCAAGGGGGTTAGGTGGAGAGACCCAGTACTTC,CATSPRGLGGETQYF
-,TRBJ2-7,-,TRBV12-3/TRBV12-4,TGTGCCAGCAGTCTGACAGTCCCCTACGAGCAGTACTTC,CASSLTVPYEQYF
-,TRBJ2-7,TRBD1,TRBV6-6,TGTGCCAGCAGAAAACAGGGGACCGAGCAGTACTTC,CASRKQGTEQYF
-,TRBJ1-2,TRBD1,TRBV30,TGTGCCTGGAGTGGAGGACAGGGGTATCGGGGCTACACCTTC,CAWSGGQGYRGYTF
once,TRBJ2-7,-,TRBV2,TGTGCCAGCAGACCATATAGCGATTCTAAAGACGAGCAGTACTTC,CASRPYSDSKDEQYF
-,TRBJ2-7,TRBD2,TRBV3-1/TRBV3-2,TGTGCCAGCAGCCGAGCCAGCGGGGGAGTGGGGCCCTACGAGCAGTACTTC,CASSRASGGVGPYEQYF
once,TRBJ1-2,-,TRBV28,TGTGCCAGCAGATCAGCGAACTATGGCTACACCTTC,CASRSANYGYTF
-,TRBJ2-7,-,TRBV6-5,TGTGCCAGCCAACTAATACTTCACACCTACGAGCAGTACTTC,CASQLILHTYEQYF
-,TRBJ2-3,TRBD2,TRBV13,TGTGCCAGCAGCTTAAGTTTGGCGCCAATCCTTACCGGGACTAGCGGGACTAGCACAGATACGCAGTATTTT,CASSLSLAPILTGTSGTSTDTQYF
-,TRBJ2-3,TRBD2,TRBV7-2,TGTGCCAGCAGCCACCGCCCGGGGCTAGCGGGAGGCAGAGATACGCAGTATTTT,CASSHRPGLAGGRDTQYF
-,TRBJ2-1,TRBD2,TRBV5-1,TGCGCCAGCAGCAGGACTAGCGGAAGCAATGAGCAGTTCTTC,CASSRTSGSNEQFF
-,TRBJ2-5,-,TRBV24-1,TGTGCCACCAGTGATCCTGACAGGTACCAAGAGACCCAGTACTTC,CATSDPDRYQETQYF
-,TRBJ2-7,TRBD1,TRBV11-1,TGTGCCAGCAGCCCACAAACCGGGACAGGTCTCTACGAGCAGTACTTC,CASSPQTGTGLYEQYF
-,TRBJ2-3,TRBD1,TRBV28,TGTGCCAGCAGTTTCAGGGGGCGGGATACGCAGTATTTT,CASSFRGRDTQYF
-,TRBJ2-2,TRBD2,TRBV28,TGTGCCAGCACCGAACAGGATTCGGGGGGCACCGGGGAGCTGTTTTTT,CASTEQDSGGTGELFF
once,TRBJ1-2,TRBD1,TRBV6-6,TGTGCCAGCAGTTACGCCTCCCGACAGGGGGACTATGGCTACACCTTC,CASSYASRQGDYGYTF
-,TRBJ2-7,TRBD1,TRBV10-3,TGTGCCATCAGGACAGGGGCGAGGGAGCAGTACTTC,CAIRTGAREQYF
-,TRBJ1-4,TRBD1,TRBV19,TGTGCCAGCAATAAGGGGGCATTTGAAAAACTGTTTTTT,CASNKGAFEKLFF